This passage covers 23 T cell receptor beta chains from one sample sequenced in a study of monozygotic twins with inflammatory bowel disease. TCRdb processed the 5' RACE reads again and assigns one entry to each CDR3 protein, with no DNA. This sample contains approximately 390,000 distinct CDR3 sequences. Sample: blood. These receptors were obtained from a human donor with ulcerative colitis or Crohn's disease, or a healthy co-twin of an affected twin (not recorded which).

CDR3 sequence: CASLLSGGASDTQYF. The V gene is TRBV5-1, the J gene TRBJ2-3; TCRdb outputs TRBD2, but without DNA this stays unchecked. CDR1 is SGHRS and CDR2 is YFSETQ in the germline V gene. The CDR3 extends over 15 amino acids. Filled out from reference TRBV5-1 and TRBJ2-3, the complete variable domain reads KAGVTQTPRYLIKTRGQQVTLSCSPISGHRSVSWYQQTPGQGLQFLFEYFSETQRNKGNFPGRFSGRQFSNSRSEMNVSTLELGDSALYLCASLLSGGASDTQYFGPGTRLTVL.

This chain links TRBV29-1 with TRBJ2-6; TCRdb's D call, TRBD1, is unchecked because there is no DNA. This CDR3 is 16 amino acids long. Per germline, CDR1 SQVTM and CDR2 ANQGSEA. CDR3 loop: CSVRGQGGSGANVLTF.

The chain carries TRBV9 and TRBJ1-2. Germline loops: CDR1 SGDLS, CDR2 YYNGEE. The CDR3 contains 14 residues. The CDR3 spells CASSLREGAYGYTF.

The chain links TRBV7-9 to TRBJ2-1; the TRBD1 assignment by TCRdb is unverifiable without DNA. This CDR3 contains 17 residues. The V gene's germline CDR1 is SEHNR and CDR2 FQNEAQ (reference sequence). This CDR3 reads CASREELGERRQSGQFF.

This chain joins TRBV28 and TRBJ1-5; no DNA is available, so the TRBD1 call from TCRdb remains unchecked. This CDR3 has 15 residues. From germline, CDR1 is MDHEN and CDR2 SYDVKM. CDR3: CASSIYLWGDQPQHF.

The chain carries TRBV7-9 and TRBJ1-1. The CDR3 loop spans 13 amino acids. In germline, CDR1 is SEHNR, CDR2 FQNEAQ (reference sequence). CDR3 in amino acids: CASRPRLNTEAFF.

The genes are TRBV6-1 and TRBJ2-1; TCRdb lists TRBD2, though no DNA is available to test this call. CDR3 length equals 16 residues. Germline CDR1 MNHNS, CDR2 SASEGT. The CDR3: CASSPRLAEIYNEQFF.

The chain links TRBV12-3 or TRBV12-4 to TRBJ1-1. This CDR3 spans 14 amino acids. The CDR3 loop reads CASSFSHLNTEAFF.

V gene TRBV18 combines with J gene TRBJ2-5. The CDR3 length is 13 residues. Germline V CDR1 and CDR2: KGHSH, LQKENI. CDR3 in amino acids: CASSPDLSETQYF.

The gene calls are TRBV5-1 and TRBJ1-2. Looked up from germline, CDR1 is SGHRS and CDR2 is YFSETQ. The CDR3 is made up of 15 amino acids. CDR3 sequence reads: CASSLDAGPNYGYTF.

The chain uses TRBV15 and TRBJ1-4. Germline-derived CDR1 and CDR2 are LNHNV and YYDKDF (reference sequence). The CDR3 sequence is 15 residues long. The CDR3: CATSRGGQTNEKLFF. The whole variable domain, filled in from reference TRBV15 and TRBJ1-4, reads DAMVIQNPRYQVTQFGKPVTLSCSQTLNHNVMYWYQQKSSQAPKLLFHYYDKDFNNEADTPDNFQSRRPNTSFCFLDIRSPGLGDTAMYLCATSRGGQTNEKLFFGSGTQLSVL.

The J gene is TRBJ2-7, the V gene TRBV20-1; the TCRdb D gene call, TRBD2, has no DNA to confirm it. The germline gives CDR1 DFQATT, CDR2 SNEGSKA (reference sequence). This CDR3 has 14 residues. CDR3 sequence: CSASSSGGSYEQYF.

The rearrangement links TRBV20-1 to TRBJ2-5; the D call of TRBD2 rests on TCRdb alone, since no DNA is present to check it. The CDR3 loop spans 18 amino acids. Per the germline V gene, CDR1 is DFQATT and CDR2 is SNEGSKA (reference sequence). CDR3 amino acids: CSAPGSGLAGPGEETQYF.

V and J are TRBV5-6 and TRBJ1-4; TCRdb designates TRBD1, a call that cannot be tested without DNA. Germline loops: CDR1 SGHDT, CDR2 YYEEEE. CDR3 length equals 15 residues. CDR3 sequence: CASSPTGEGVEKLFF.

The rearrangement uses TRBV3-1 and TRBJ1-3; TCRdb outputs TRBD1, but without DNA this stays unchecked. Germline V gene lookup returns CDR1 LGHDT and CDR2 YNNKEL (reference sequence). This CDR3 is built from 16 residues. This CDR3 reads CASSQGGQHSGNTIYF. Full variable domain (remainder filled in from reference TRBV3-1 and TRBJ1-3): DTAVSQTPKYLVTQMGNDKSIKCEQNLGHDTMYWYKQDSKKFLKIMFSYNNKELIINETVPNRFSPKSPDKAHLNLHINSLELGDSAVYFCASSQGGQHSGNTIYFGEGSWLTVV.

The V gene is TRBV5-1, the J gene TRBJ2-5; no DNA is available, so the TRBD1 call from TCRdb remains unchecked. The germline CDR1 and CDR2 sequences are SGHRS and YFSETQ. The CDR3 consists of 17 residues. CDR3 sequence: CASSYRRGQGAGETQYF. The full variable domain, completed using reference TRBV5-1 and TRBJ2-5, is KAGVTQTPRYLIKTRGQQVTLSCSPISGHRSVSWYQQTPGQGLQFLFEYFSETQRNKGNFPGRFSGRQFSNSRSEMNVSTLELGDSALYLCASSYRRGQGAGETQYFGPGTRLLVL.

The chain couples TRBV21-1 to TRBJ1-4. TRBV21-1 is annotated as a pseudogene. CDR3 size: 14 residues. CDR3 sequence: CASAMDGANEKLFF.

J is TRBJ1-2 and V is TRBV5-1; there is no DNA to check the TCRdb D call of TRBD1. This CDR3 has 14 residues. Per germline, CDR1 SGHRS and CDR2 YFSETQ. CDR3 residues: CASSLAGTGGGYTF.

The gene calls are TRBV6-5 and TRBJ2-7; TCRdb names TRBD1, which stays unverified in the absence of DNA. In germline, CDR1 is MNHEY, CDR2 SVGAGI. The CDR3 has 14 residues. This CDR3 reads CASSYSGTPYEQYF.

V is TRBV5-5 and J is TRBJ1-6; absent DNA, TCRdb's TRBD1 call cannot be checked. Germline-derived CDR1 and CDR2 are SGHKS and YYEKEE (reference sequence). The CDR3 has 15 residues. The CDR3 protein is CASSLGDRGISPLHF. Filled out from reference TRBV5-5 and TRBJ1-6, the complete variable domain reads DAGVTQSPTHLIKTRGQQVTLRCSPISGHKSVSWYQQVLGQGPQFIFQYYEKEERGRGNFPDRFSARQFPNYSSELNVNALLLGDSALYLCASSLGDRGISPLHFGNGTRLTVT.

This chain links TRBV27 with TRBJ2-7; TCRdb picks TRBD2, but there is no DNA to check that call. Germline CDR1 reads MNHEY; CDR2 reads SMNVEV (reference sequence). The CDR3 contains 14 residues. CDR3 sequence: CASSRGLLTYEQYF.

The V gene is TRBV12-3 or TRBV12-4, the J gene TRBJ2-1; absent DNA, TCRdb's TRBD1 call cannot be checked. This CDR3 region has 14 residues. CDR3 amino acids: CVSTYRRGGSEQFF.

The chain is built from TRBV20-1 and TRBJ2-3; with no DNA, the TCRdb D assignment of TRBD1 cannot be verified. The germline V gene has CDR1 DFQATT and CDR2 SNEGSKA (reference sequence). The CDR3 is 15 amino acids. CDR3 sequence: CSAPRGAASSDTQYF.